One and the same sample provided the 23 T cell receptor beta chains below, sequenced in a study of blood T cell repertoires in COVID-19. Measured with immunoSEQ multiplex PCR; TCRdb has only the in-frame clones, and not every one. This table holds some 19,000 clones, roughly 80% found once. The source material was peripheral blood. These TCRs come from a man of 80 years or more with acute or convalescent COVID-19.

The chain combines TRBV5-4 with TRBJ1-2; D not certain. Germline lookup yields CDR1 SGHNT and CDR2 YYREEE (reference sequence). This CDR3 is 16 amino acids long. V lost 0 bases and J 3 bases, leaving 15 bases between the germline ends. CDR3 bases: TGTGCCAGCAGCTTGGCCCCAGGCGACTACGACTATGGCTACACCTTC. Translating it yields CASSLAPGDYDYGYTF.

The V and J genes are TRBV30 and TRBJ1-2; a possible D gene is TRBD1 (5 bases). CDR1 and CDR2 (germline): GTSNPN, SVGIG (reference sequence). The CDR3 loop spans 13 amino acids. V lost 3 bases, J lost 7 bases, and 15 bases lay in between. The CDR3 here is CAWRGPGVGGYTF. CDR3 sequence (DNA): TGTGCCTGGAGGGGACCGGGAGTGGGTGGCTACACCTTC.

Notes on this clone: Other DNA sequences from this sample encode an identical CDR3 as well. V and J are TRBV2 and TRBJ2-5; D may be TRBD1 (6 bases). Trimming stripped 7 bases from V and 5 bases from J, with 26 bases between. The germline V gene encodes CDR1 SNHLY and CDR2 FYNNEI. There are 17 residues in the CDR3. CDR3 in DNA: TGTGCCAGCACCCTAGGTGGGGGCGCTGGGTTCGGGGAGACCCAGTACTTC. This translates into CASTLGGGAGFGETQYF.

This chain uses TRBV9 with TRBJ2-3; TRBD1 agrees at 9 bases. J was trimmed by 2 bases and V by 3 bases; bases with no gene match: 4. The germline CDR1 and CDR2 sequences are SGDLS and YYNGEE. The CDR3 runs 15 residues. The CDR3 DNA follows: TGTGCCAGCAGCGCCCGGGACAGGGACACAGATACGCAGTATTTT. Translation: CASSARDRDTDTQYF.

This chain links TRBV18 with TRBJ2-2; TRBD1 matches at 9 bases. The CDR3 extends over 18 amino acids. With V trimmed by 3 bases and J by 6 bases, 14 bases remained unmatched. In germline, CDR1 is KGHSH, CDR2 LQKENI. The CDR3 region is CASSPGTGNPGRAGELFF. The CDR3 coding sequence is TGTGCCAGCTCACCCGGGACAGGGAATCCAGGTCGTGCCGGGGAGCTGTTTTTT.

The chain uses TRBV27 and TRBJ1-2, with TRBD1 matching 7 bases. Unmatched junction bases numbered 2, after V lost 5 bases and J lost 2 bases. CDR3 length: 13 amino acids. Germline loops: CDR1 MNHEY, CDR2 SMNVEV (reference sequence). The CDR3 here is CASSLDRNYGYTF. Here the CDR3 DNA reads TGTGCCAGCAGTCTGGACAGGAACTATGGCTACACCTTC.

The chain links TRBV7-2 to TRBJ1-5; no firm D call. V lost 3 bases, J lost 0 bases, and 9 bases lay in between. The CDR3 loop spans 15 amino acids. CDR1 and CDR2 (germline): SGHTA, FQGNSA. The CDR3 spells CASSFSGYSNQPQHF. The CDR3 DNA reads TGTGCCAGCAGCTTTTCGGGTTATAGCAATCAGCCCCAGCATTTT.

The V call is TRBV3-1 (or the pseudogene TRBV3-2), the J call TRBJ2-2; a possible D gene is TRBD2 (6 bases). V shed 3 bases and J shed 5 bases, with 19 bases lying between them. Germline V gives CDR1 LGHDT, CDR2 YNNKEL (reference sequence). This CDR3 spans 17 amino acids. CDR3 nucleotide sequence: TGTGCCAGCAGCCAGGAACCAGCGGGCCTCGGGACCGGGGAGCTGTTTTTT. Translated, it gives CASSQEPAGLGTGELFF.

The chain links TRBV30 to TRBJ2-5, with 9 bases that match TRBD1. This CDR3 contains 15 residues. Germline CDR1 is GTSNPN and CDR2 is SVGIG (reference sequence). Trimming took 2 bases from V and 5 from J; bases not matched to a gene: 9. In nucleotides, the CDR3 is TGTGCCTGGAGTACGACCGGGACAGGGAGGGAGACCCAGTACTTC. This gives the protein CAWSTTGTGRETQYF.

This clone is a singleton in its sample. This chain uses TRBV6-5 with TRBJ1-2; D gene uncertain. There are 13 residues in the CDR3. Germline values: CDR1 MNHEY, CDR2 SVGAGI. The V end lost 6 bases, the J end lost 6 bases, and 14 bases lay between the germline ends. The CDR3 sequence is CASSLQEEDGYTF. In nucleotides, the CDR3 is TGTGCCAGCAGCCTTCAGGAGGAAGATGGCTACACCTTC.

V and J are TRBV10-3 and TRBJ2-3, with 11 bases fitting TRBD2. The germline CDR1 and CDR2 sequences are ENHRY and SYGVKD. J gave up 5 bases and V 4 bases, and 14 bases lay outside the gene matches. The CDR3 loop spans 18 amino acids. The CDR3 spells CAISGGGGSGGAGDTQYF. The CDR3, as DNA: TGTGCCATCAGTGGGGGCGGTGGTAGCGGGGGGGCTGGAGATACGCAGTATTTT.

The chain carries TRBV3-1 (or the pseudogene TRBV3-2) and TRBJ2-1; tentative D call: TRBD2 (5 bases). Germline V gene sequence: CDR1 LGHDT, CDR2 YNNKEL (reference sequence). The CDR3 consists of 14 residues. The V gene lost 3 bases and the J gene lost 7 bases, with 13 bases spanning the gap. The CDR3 reads CASSHPLLANEQFF. The CDR3 region has the DNA TGTGCCAGCAGCCATCCCCTCCTAGCAAATGAGCAGTTCTTC.

This clone was detected once. The chain combines TRBV6-2 or TRBV6-3 with TRBJ1-1; 7 bases fit TRBD1. Losses at the gene ends were 6 bases for V and 6 bases for J; bases not matched to a gene: 10. Looked up from germline, CDR1 is MNHEY and CDR2 is SVGEGT. The CDR3 totals 14 residues. CDR3 region: CASSQGGTASEAFF. CDR3 DNA sequence: TGTGCCAGCAGCCAAGGAGGGACAGCGTCTGAAGCTTTCTTT.

Of note for this clone: Compared with germline, one end of the junction differs, possibly owing to a read error. This chain links TRBV5-6 with TRBJ1-5; unclear D gene. The CDR3 spans 14 residues. Germline values: CDR1 SGHDT, CDR2 YYEEEE. CDR3 bases: TGTGCCAGCAGCTTGTGGAGGCTCACCTCCTTCCCAGTTTTT. Protein: CASSLWRLTSFPVF.

V usage is TRBV7-2 and J usage is TRBJ2-5; D remains ambiguous. This CDR3 has 15 residues. Between the trimmed V and J ends, which lost 5 bases and 9 bases, there was a span of 22 bases. The germline V gene encodes CDR1 SGHTA and CDR2 FQGNSA. CDR3 bases: TGTGCCAGCAGCCACCAAACCCAGACTGGTCCGGCCCAGTACTTC. Amino acid sequence: CASSHQTQTGPAQYF.

This clone was counted a single time. The chain is built from TRBV7-9 and TRBJ2-5, with TRBD2 matching 8 bases. The CDR3 runs 15 residues. Losses at the gene ends were 3 bases for V and 3 bases for J; bases not matched to a gene: 6. Germline lookup yields CDR1 SEHNR and CDR2 FQNEAQ (reference sequence). CDR3 bases: TGTGCCAGCAGCTTCGGGACTAGTCCCGAAGAGACCCAGTACTTC. Amino acids: CASSFGTSPEETQYF.

Details on this clone: The junction does not match germline at one end; this may be a read error. This chain uses TRBV7-7 with TRBJ2-1; D may correspond to TRBD1 or TRBD2 (5 bases each). The CDR3 loop spans 16 amino acids. Germline values: CDR1 SSHAT, CDR2 FNYEAQ (reference sequence). This chain's CDR3 is CASSLGVARSYNEQFF. In DNA, the CDR3 is TGTGCTAGCAGCTTAGGGGTAGCGCGCTCCTACAATGAGCAGTTCTTC. The full variable domain, with the rest looked up from reference TRBV7-7 and TRBJ2-1, is GAGVSQSPRYKVTKRGQDVTLRCDPISSHATLYWYQQALGQGPEFLTYFNYEAQPDKSGLPSDRFSAERPEGSISTLTIQRTEQRDSAMYRCASSLGVARSYNEQFFGPGTRLTVL.

This clone has more than one count but fewer than ten. The chain links TRBV7-3 to TRBJ2-5; D may be TRBD2 (5 bases). This CDR3 is built from 13 residues. From germline, CDR1 is SGHTA and CDR2 FQGTGA. Trimming cost V 5 bases and J 2 bases, with 9 bases left between them. CDR3: CASSTGIQETQYF. CDR3 nucleotide sequence: TGTGCCAGCAGCACGGGGATACAAGAGACCCAGTACTTC.

V and J are TRBV4-3 and TRBJ1-3; D gene uncertain. V was clipped by 1 base and J by 4 bases, with 8 bases between them. This CDR3 has 14 residues. The V gene's germline CDR1 is LGHNA and CDR2 YSLEER. CDR3 region: CASSQAAGGNTIYF. CDR3 nucleotide sequence: TGCGCCAGCAGCCAAGCGGCGGGGGGAAACACCATATATTTT.

The chain is built from TRBV5-5 and TRBJ1-2; tentatively, D is TRBD1 (6 bases). With 1 base removed from V and 3 bases from J, the gap between germline ends came to 13 bases. This CDR3 contains 15 residues. The germline V gene has CDR1 SGHKS and CDR2 YYEKEE (reference sequence). The CDR3 protein is CASSLNSRTDYGYTF. The CDR3 region has the DNA TGTGCCAGCAGCTTGAATTCGAGGACAGACTATGGCTACACCTTC. The whole variable domain, remainder taken from reference TRBV5-5 and TRBJ1-2, is DAGVTQSPTHLIKTRGQQVTLRCSPISGHKSVSWYQQVLGQGPQFIFQYYEKEERGRGNFPDRFSARQFPNYSSELNVNALLLGDSALYLCASSLNSRTDYGYTFGSGTRLTVV.

V is TRBV7-9 and J is TRBJ2-3, with TRBD2 identical over 7 bases. The CDR3 is 14 amino acids. Trimming cost V 1 base and J 4 bases; bases outside gene matches: 2. Germline V lookup: CDR1 SEHNR, CDR2 FQNEAQ (reference sequence). The CDR3 region has the DNA TGTGCCAGCAGCTTAGATGGGAGGGCAGATACGCAGTATTTT. Its protein is CASSLDGRADTQYF.

V usage is TRBV24-1 and J usage is TRBJ2-7; D is unclear. Germline V gene data show CDR1 as KGHDR and CDR2 as SFDVKD. Trimming pared 5 bases from V and 6 bases from J, leaving 10 bases between. The CDR3 contains 12 residues. The chain's CDR3 is CATSGPLSEQYF. CDR3 sequence (DNA): TGTGCCACCAGTGGTCCTCTGAGCGAGCAGTACTTC.

The V and J genes are TRBV5-1 and TRBJ2-3; D perhaps matches TRBD2 (5 bases). The V end was cut by 2 bases, the J end by 4 bases, with 11 bases between. The CDR3 has 14 residues. The germline V gene encodes CDR1 SGHRS and CDR2 YFSETQ. CDR3 sequence reads: CASSFSGFSDTQYF. The CDR3 coding sequence is TGCGCCAGCAGCTTTTCGGGGTTCTCAGATACGCAGTATTTT.